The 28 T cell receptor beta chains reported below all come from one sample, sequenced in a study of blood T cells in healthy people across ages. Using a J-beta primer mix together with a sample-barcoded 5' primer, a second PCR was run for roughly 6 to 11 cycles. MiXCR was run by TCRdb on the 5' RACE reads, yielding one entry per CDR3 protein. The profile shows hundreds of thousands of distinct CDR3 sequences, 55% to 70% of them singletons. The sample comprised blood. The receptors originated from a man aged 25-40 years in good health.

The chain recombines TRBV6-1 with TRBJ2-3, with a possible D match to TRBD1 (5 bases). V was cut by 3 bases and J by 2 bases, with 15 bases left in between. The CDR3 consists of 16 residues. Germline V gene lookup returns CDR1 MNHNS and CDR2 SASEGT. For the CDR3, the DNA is TGTGCCAGCAGTGACCAGAGAAGGGGTCTCACAGATACGCAGTATTTT. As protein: CASSDQRRGLTDTQYF.

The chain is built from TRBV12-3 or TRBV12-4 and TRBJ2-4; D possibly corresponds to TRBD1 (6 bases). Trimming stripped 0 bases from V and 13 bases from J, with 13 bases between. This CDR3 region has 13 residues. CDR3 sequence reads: CASSLAPKGEQYF. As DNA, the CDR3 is TGTGCCAGCAGTTTAGCTCCCAAGGGGGAGCAGTACTTC.

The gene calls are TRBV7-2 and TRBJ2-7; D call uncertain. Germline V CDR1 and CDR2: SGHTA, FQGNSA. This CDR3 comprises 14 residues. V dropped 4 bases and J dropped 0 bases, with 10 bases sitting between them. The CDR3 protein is CASSSLVNSYEQYF. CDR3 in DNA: TGTGCCAGCAGCTCCTTGGTGAACTCCTACGAGCAGTACTTC.

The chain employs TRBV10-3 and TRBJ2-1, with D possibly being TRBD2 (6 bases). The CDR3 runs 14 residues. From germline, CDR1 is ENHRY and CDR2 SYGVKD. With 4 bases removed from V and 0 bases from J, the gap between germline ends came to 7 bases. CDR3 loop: CAISGSGSYNEQFF. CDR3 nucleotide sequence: TGTGCCATCAGTGGTAGCGGCTCCTACAATGAGCAGTTCTTC.

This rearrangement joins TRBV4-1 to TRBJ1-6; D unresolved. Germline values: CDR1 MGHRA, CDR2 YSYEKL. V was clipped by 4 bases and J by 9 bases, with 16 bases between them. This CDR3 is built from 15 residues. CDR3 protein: CASSRETWESSPLHF. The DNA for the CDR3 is TGCGCCAGCAGCCGAGAGACTTGGGAAAGTTCACCCCTCCACTTT.

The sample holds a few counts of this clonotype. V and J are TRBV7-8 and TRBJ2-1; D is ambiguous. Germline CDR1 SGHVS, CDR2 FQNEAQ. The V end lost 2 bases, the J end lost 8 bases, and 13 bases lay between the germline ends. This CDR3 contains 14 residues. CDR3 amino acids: CASSLISKLDEQFF. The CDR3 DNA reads TGTGCCAGCAGCTTAATTTCGAAATTGGATGAGCAGTTCTTC.

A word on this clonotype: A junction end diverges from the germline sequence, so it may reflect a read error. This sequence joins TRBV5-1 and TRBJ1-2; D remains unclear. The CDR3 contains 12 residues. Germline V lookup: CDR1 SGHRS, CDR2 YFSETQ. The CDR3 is CAGSFSGDGYTF. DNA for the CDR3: TGCGCCGGCAGCTTTTCTGGAGATGGCTACACCTTC. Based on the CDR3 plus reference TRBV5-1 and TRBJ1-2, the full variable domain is KAGVTQTPRYLIKTRGQQVTLSCSPISGHRSVSWYQQTPGQGLQFLFEYFSETQRNKGNFPGRFSGRQFSNSRSEMNVSTLELGDSALYLCAGSFSGDGYTFGSGTRLTVV.

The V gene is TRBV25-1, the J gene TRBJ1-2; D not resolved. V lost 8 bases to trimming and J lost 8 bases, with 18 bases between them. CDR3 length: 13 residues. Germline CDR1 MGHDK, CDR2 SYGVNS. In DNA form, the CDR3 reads TGTGCCAGCGGAGATGGCGGGGTTAACGGCTACACCTTC. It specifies CASGDGGVNGYTF.

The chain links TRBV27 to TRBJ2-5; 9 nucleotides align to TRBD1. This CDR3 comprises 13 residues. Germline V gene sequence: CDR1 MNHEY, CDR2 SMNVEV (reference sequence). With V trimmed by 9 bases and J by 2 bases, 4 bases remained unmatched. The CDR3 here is CASQGQGQETQYF. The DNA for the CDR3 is TGTGCCAGTCAGGGACAGGGACAAGAGACCCAGTACTTC.

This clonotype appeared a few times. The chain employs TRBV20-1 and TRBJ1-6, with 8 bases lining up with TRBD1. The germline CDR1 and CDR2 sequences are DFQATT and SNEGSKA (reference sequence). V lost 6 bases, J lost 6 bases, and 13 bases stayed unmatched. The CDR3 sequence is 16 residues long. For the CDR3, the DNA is TGCAGTGCGGCCCGGACAGGGCCGGACAGTAATTCACCCCTCCACTTT. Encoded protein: CSAARTGPDSNSPLHF.

This CDR3 is CATSRGGGQGRREQYF. The CDR3, as DNA: TGTGCCACCAGCAGAGGTGGAGGACAGGGTCGTCGGGAGCAGTACTTC. The rearrangement links TRBV15 to TRBJ2-7; TRBD1 matches at 8 bases. V gave up 1 base and J gave up 7 bases; unmatched junction bases: 12. Germline CDR1 is LNHNV and CDR2 is YYDKDF (reference sequence). This CDR3 comprises 16 residues. Variable domain in full (rest from reference TRBV15 and TRBJ2-7): DAMVIQNPRYQVTQFGKPVTLSCSQTLNHNVMYWYQQKSSQAPKLLFHYYDKDFNNEADTPDNFQSRRPNTSFCFLDIRSPGLGDTAMYLCATSRGGGQGRREQYFGPGTRLTVT.

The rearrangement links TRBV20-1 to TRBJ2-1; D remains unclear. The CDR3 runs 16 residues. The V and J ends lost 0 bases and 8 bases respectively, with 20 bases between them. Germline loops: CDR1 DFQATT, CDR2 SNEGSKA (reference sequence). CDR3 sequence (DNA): TGCAGTGCTAGAGAAGGCGTCCCGGGTGTACTCTATGAGCAGTTCTTC. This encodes CSAREGVPGVLYEQFF.

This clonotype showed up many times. For the CDR3, the DNA is TGTGCCAGCAGTCGGACAGGGACATTGGGCACAGATACGCAGTATTTT. It is translated as CASSRTGTLGTDTQYF. This rearrangement joins TRBV7-2 to TRBJ2-3; TRBD1 matches 8 bases. The junction had 9 bases not matched to a gene; V was cut back by 6 bases and J by 1 base. This CDR3 has 16 residues. From germline, CDR1 is SGHTA and CDR2 FQGNSA.

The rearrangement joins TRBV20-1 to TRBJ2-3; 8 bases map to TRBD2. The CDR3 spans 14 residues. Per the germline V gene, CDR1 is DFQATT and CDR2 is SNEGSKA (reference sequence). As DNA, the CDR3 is TGCAGAAGCGGGACTAGTCTAATCCCAGATACGCAGTATTTT. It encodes CRSGTSLIPDTQYF.

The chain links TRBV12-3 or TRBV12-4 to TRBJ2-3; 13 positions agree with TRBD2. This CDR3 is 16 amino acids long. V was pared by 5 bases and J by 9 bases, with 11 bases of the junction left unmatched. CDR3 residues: CASSPGTSGTQGTQYF. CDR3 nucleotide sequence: TGTGCCAGCAGTCCCGGGACTAGCGGGACCCAGGGAACGCAGTATTTT.

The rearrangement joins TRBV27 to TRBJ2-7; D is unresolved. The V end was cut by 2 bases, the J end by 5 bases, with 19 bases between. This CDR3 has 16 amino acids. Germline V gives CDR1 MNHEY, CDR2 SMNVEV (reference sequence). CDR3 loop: CASSLTSLGNWDEQYF. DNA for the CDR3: TGTGCCAGCAGTTTAACCTCGCTGGGCAACTGGGACGAGCAGTACTTC.

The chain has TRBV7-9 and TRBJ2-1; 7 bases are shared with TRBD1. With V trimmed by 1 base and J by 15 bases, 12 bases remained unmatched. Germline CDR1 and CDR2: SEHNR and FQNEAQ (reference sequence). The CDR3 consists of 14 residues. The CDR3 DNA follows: TGTGCCAGCAGCTTAGATTGGCAGGGGGATTATGCGTTCTTC. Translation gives CASSLDWQGDYAFF.

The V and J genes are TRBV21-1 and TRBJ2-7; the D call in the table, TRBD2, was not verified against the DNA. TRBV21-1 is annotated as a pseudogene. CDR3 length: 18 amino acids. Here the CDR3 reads CASSKIPSGRGHSYEQYF. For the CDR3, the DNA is TGTGCCAGCAGCAAAATCCCTAGCGGGAGGGGACACTCCTACGAGCAGTACTTC.

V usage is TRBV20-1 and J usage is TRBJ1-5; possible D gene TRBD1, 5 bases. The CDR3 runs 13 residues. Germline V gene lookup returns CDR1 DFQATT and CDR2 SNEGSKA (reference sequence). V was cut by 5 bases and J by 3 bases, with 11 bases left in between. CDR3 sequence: CSALGGVNQPQHF. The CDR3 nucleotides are TGCAGTGCTCTTGGGGGGGTCAATCAGCCCCAGCATTTT.

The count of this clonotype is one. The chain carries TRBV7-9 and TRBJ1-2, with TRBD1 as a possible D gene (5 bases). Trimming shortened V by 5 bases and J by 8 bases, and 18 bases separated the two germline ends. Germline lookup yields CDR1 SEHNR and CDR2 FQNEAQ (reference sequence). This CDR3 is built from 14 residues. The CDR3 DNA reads TGTGCCAGCAGCCTCAGGGAGATCGTAGAAGGCTACACCTTC. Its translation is CASSLREIVEGYTF.

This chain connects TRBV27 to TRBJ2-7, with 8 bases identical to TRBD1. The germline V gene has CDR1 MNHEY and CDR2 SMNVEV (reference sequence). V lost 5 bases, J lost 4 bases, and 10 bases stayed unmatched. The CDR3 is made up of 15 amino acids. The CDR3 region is CASSPRGTGTYEQYF. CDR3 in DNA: TGTGCCAGCAGTCCACGTGGGACAGGAACATACGAGCAGTACTTC.

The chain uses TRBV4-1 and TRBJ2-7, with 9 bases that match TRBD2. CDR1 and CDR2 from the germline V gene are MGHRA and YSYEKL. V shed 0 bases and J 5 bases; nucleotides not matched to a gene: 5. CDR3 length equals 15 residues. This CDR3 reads CASSQEAGGPNEQYF. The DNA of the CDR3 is TGCGCCAGCAGCCAAGAGGCGGGAGGGCCTAACGAGCAGTACTTC.

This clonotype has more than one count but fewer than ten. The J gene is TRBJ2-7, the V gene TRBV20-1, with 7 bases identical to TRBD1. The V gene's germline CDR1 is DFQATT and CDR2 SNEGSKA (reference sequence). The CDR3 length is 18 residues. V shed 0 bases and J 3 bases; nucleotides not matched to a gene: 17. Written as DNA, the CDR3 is TGCAGTGCTAGAGATATGTCGCCTCACGTACAGGGGAACTACGAGCAGTACTTC. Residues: CSARDMSPHVQGNYEQYF.

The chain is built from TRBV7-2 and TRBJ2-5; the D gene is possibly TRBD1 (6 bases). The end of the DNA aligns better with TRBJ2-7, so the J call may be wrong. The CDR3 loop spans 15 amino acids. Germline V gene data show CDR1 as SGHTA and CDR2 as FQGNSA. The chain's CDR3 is CASSLDLEVGGEQYF. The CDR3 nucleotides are TGTGCCAGCAGCTTAGATCTGGAGGTAGGGGGCGAGCAGTACTTC.

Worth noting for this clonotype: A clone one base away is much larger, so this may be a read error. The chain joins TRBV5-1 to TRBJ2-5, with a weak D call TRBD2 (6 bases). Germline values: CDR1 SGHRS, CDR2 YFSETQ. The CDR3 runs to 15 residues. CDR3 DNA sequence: TGCGCCGGCAGCTCGACTAGTTGGTTCGGCAATGAGCAGTACTTC. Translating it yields CAGSSTSWFGNEQYF.

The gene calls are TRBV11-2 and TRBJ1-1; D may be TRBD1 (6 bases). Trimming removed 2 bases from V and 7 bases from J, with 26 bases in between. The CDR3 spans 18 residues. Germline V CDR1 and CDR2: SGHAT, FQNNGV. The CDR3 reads CASSLFTSDQGLGHEAFF. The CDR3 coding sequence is TGTGCCAGCAGCTTATTCACGTCGGACCAGGGGTTGGGACATGAAGCTTTCTTT. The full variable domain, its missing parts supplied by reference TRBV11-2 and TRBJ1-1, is EAGVAQSPRYKIIEKRQSVAFWCNPISGHATLYWYQQILGQGPKLLIQFQNNGVVDDSQLPKDRFSAERLKGVDSTLKIQPAKLEDSAVYLCASSLFTSDQGLGHEAFFGQGTRLTVV.

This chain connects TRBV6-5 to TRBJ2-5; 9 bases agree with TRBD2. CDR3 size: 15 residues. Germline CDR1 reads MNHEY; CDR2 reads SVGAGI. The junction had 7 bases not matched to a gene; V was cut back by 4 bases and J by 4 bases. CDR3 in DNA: TGTGCCAGCAGTTTTAGCGGGAGCCCTGCAGAGACCCAGTACTTC. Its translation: CASSFSGSPAETQYF.

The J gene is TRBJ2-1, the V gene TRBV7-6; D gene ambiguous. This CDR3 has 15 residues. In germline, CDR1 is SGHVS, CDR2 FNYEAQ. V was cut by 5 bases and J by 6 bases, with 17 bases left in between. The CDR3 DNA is TGTGCCAGCAGCCCCGGACCCGCTAGTAGCAATGAGCAGTTCTTC. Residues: CASSPGPASSNEQFF.